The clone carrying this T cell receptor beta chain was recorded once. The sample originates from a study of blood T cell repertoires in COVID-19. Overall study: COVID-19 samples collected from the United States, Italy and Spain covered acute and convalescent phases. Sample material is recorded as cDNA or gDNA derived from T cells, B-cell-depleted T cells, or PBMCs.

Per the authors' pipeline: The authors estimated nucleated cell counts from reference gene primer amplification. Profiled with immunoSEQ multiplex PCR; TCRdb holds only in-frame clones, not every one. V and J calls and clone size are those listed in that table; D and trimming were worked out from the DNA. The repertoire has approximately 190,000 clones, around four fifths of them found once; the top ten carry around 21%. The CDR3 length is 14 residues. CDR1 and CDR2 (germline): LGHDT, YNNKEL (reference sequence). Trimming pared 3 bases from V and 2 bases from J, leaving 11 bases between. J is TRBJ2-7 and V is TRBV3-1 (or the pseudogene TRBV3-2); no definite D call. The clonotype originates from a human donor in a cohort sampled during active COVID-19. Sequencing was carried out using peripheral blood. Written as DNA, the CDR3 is TGTGCCAGCAGCCATGGCCAGTCGACCTACGAGCAGTACTTC. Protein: CASSHGQSTYEQYF.